This TCR beta chain was sequenced in a study of blood T cell repertoires in COVID-19. As processed by the authors: Reference gene primers were amplified, and this amplification served to estimate nucleated cell counts. Libraries were prepared by immunoSEQ multiplex PCR; TCRdb keeps only in-frame clonotypes and omits some of them. That table supplies the V and J calls and clone size; D and trimming were determined from the DNA. Of about 120,000 clones detected, around 87% appear once; the ten largest clones hold approximately 7.7%. The V segment lost 3 bases and the J segment 2 bases; nucleotides outside the gene matches: 12. CDR3 length: 17 residues. CDR1 and CDR2 (germline): PRHDT, FYEKMQ (reference sequence).

Input material: peripheral blood. The sequence was collected from a human donor in a cohort sampled during active COVID-19. The chain uses TRBV13 and TRBJ1-1; 7 bases fit TRBD1. The CDR3 sequence is CASSFSTGAGPNTEAFF. In nucleotides, the CDR3 is TGTGCCAGCAGCTTTTCTACAGGGGCCGGACCAAACACTGAAGCTTTCTTT.